This TCR beta chain is from a study of CD8+CD57+ T cells in acquired aplastic anemia. Study-wide background: Healthy CD8+ samples averaged roughly 9.9 million reads.

Notes on the study in general: Patients shared 25 to 35 CD8+ CDR3 sequences with controls. Patients showed no significant difference from controls in CD8+ Simpson's diversity.

After removal of 5 bases from V and 6 bases from J, the junction contained 3 bases not matched to a gene. Germline CDR1 reads SGHTA; CDR2 reads FQGTGA. The CDR3 spans 13 residues. Comment on this clonotype: Its specificity is not known.

Genomic DNA constituted the template upon which TCR beta VDJ and CDR3 profiling was performed. TCRdb analysed the reads with MiXCR anew, one entry per CDR3 protein. The repertoire holds approximately 98,000 distinct CDR3 sequences, with 40% to 60% as singletons. The sequence came from a human donor in good health, serving as a control. The material sequenced was sorted CD4+, CD8+, or CD8+CD57+ T cells (not recorded which) from PBMCs. This sequence joins TRBV7-3 and TRBJ2-2; 7 nucleotides agree with TRBD2. CDR3 sequence reads: CASSPTSAGELFF. In DNA, the CDR3 is TGTGCCAGCAGCCCAACTAGCGCCGGGGAGCTGTTTTTT.